Listed below are T cell receptor beta chains from one sample, sequenced in a study of blood T cell repertoires in COVID-19. Sequencing used immunoSEQ multiplex PCR; TCRdb keeps in-frame clones, though not all of them. The table includes roughly 140,000 clones, around four fifths detected once. Input material: PBMCs or T cells enriched from blood (not recorded which). These receptors were obtained from a man aged 50 or older who had recovered from COVID-19. The CDR3 runs from the conserved cysteine through the conserved F or W. Each record gives: J gene, V gene, clone size, D gene, CDR3 DNA, CDR3 protein. The D gene is left open where the match is weak. Only part of the rows carry a size: once, few, many, or a class if the clone is expanded.

J gene: TRBJ1-1; V gene: TRBV5-1; clone size: NA; D gene: NA; CDR3 DNA: TGCGCCAGCAGCTTGGACAGTATGAACACTGAAGCTTTCTTT; CDR3 protein: CASSLDSMNTEAFF
J gene: TRBJ1-5; V gene: TRBV4-1; clone size: few; D gene: NA; CDR3 DNA: TGCGCCAGCAGCCAAGACCAGGGGAAGCAGCCCCAGCATTTT; CDR3 protein: CASSQDQGKQPQHF
J gene: TRBJ1-1; V gene: TRBV6-4; clone size: few; D gene: TRBD1; CDR3 DNA: TGTGCCAGCAGGAGGGACAGGAACACTGAAGCTTTCTTT; CDR3 protein: CASRRDRNTEAFF
J gene: TRBJ1-6; V gene: TRBV7-2; clone size: NA; D gene: TRBD1; CDR3 DNA: TGTGCCAGCAGCGTTGGGACAGGGGGTTCACCCCTCCACTTT; CDR3 protein: CASSVGTGGSPLHF
J gene: TRBJ1-6; V gene: TRBV21-1; clone size: once; D gene: NA; CDR3 DNA: TGTGCCAGCAGCAAAGGGCGGGTTCGAGGTTCACCCCTCCACTTT; CDR3 protein: CASSKGRVRGSPLHF
J gene: TRBJ1-3; V gene: TRBV30; clone size: NA; D gene: NA; CDR3 DNA: TGTGCCTGGAGTGTACGGGGGGCTGGAAACACCATATATTTT; CDR3 protein: CAWSVRGAGNTIYF
J gene: TRBJ2-2; V gene: TRBV4-3; clone size: NA; D gene: TRBD1; CDR3 DNA: TGCGCCAGCAGCCTGGGACAGGGGATCGGGGAGCTGTTTTTT; CDR3 protein: CASSLGQGIGELFF
J gene: TRBJ2-7; V gene: TRBV6-5; clone size: NA; D gene: TRBD2; CDR3 DNA: TGTGCCAGCAGTTCGGGGGGAATGGTATACGAGCAGTACTTC; CDR3 protein: CASSSGGMVYEQYF
J gene: TRBJ2-2; V gene: TRBV4-3; clone size: NA; D gene: TRBD2; CDR3 DNA: TGCGCCAGCAGCCAGGGACTAAACACCGGGGAGCTGTTTTTT; CDR3 protein: CASSQGLNTGELFF
J gene: TRBJ2-7; V gene: TRBV19; clone size: NA; D gene: TRBD1; CDR3 DNA: TGTGCCAGTAGTAGTTACAGGGGCTCCTACGAGCAGTACTTC; CDR3 protein: CASSSYRGSYEQYF
J gene: TRBJ1-1; V gene: TRBV7-3; clone size: NA; D gene: NA; CDR3 DNA: TGTGCCAGCAGCTTAGCCGGGGGTGAAGCTTTCTTT; CDR3 protein: CASSLAGGEAFF
J gene: TRBJ2-7; V gene: TRBV6-5; clone size: NA; D gene: NA; CDR3 DNA: TGTGCCGCGTCGCGGGGAGAGCACGCCGAGCAGTACTTC; CDR3 protein: CAASRGEHAEQYF
J gene: TRBJ2-1; V gene: TRBV19; clone size: NA; D gene: TRBD2; CDR3 DNA: TGTGCCAGTAGTGCCTTTGGGGAGGGATCCTACAATGAGCAGTTCTTC; CDR3 protein: CASSAFGEGSYNEQFF
J gene: TRBJ2-7; V gene: TRBV5-6; clone size: NA; D gene: NA; CDR3 DNA: TGTGCCAGCAGCTTGGCCTGGGGCTCTTCCTACGAGCAGTACTTC; CDR3 protein: CASSLAWGSSYEQYF
J gene: TRBJ1-6; V gene: TRBV7-2; clone size: NA; D gene: TRBD1; CDR3 DNA: TGTGCCAGCAGCACCAGGACAGGGGGTACTTCACCCCTCCACTTT; CDR3 protein: CASSTRTGGTSPLHF
J gene: TRBJ1-1; V gene: TRBV18; clone size: few; D gene: TRBD1; CDR3 DNA: TGTGCCAGCTCACCAGCGACAGGGGCAGTGAACACTGAAGCTTTCTTT; CDR3 protein: CASSPATGAVNTEAFF
J gene: TRBJ2-3; V gene: TRBV30; clone size: NA; D gene: NA; CDR3 DNA: TGTGCCTGGAGTGTACGGACAGTAGTGGATACGCAGTATTTT; CDR3 protein: CAWSVRTVVDTQYF
J gene: TRBJ2-7; V gene: TRBV6-5; clone size: NA; D gene: TRBD2; CDR3 DNA: TGTGCCAGCAGTTCAAGGACTAGCGGCACCTACGAGCAGTACTTC; CDR3 protein: CASSSRTSGTYEQYF
J gene: TRBJ2-7; V gene: TRBV9; clone size: NA; D gene: NA; CDR3 DNA: TGTGCCAGCAGCGTAGGCCGGACAGACTACGAGCAGTACTTC; CDR3 protein: CASSVGRTDYEQYF
J gene: TRBJ2-1; V gene: TRBV6-2/TRBV6-3; clone size: few; D gene: NA; CDR3 DNA: TGTGCCAGCAGCTCCGGGGGAGTATACAATGAGCAGTTCTTC; CDR3 protein: CASSSGGVYNEQFF
J gene: TRBJ1-5; V gene: TRBV6-5; clone size: NA; D gene: NA; CDR3 DNA: TGTGCCAGCGGACAGAAGAATCAGCCCCAGCATTTT; CDR3 protein: CASGQKNQPQHF
J gene: TRBJ1-2; V gene: TRBV6-2/TRBV6-3; clone size: once; D gene: TRBD1; CDR3 DNA: TGTGCCAGCAGTTCACAGGGGGCGCAAGGCTACACCTTC; CDR3 protein: CASSSQGAQGYTF
J gene: TRBJ1-5; V gene: TRBV6-5; clone size: few; D gene: NA; CDR3 DNA: TGTGCCAGCAGTTTGGCGGGCAATCAGCCCCAGCATTTT; CDR3 protein: CASSLAGNQPQHF
J gene: TRBJ2-7; V gene: TRBV4-1; clone size: once; D gene: NA; CDR3 DNA: TGCGCCAGCAGCCTCGGGACTGGAGTAGGAGAGCAGTACTTC; CDR3 protein: CASSLGTGVGEQYF
J gene: TRBJ1-2; V gene: TRBV18; clone size: NA; D gene: NA; CDR3 DNA: TGTGCCAGCTCACCCGGGTTTGGCTACACCTTC; CDR3 protein: CASSPGFGYTF
J gene: TRBJ2-3; V gene: TRBV27; clone size: NA; D gene: TRBD2; CDR3 DNA: TGTGCCAGCAGTCCCCCCTTAGCGGGGGGGCGGGGAGATACGCAGTATTTT; CDR3 protein: CASSPPLAGGRGDTQYF
J gene: TRBJ2-2; V gene: TRBV5-1; clone size: NA; D gene: TRBD2; CDR3 DNA: TGCGCCAGCAGCTTGGTAGCGGGGGACTACACCGGGGAGCTGTTTTTT; CDR3 protein: CASSLVAGDYTGELFF
J gene: TRBJ1-1; V gene: TRBV6-5; clone size: NA; D gene: TRBD1; CDR3 DNA: TGTGCCAGCAGAACCGGGACAGATGCTTTCTTT; CDR3 protein: CASRTGTDAFF
J gene: TRBJ1-5; V gene: TRBV4-1; clone size: NA; D gene: NA; CDR3 DNA: TGCGCCAGCAGCCAAGACAGGGATCAGCCCCAGCATTTT; CDR3 protein: CASSQDRDQPQHF
J gene: TRBJ1-4; V gene: TRBV6-5; clone size: NA; D gene: TRBD1; CDR3 DNA: TGTGCCAGCACGGCAGGCAGGGGGAATGAAAAACTGTTTTTT; CDR3 protein: CASTAGRGNEKLFF
J gene: TRBJ1-5; V gene: TRBV6-5; clone size: NA; D gene: NA; CDR3 DNA: TGTGCCAGCAGTAGACAGGGCAATCAGCCCCAGCATTTT; CDR3 protein: CASSRQGNQPQHF
J gene: TRBJ1-2; V gene: TRBV6-2/TRBV6-3; clone size: NA; D gene: TRBD1; CDR3 DNA: TGTGCCAGCAGTCCGCAGGGACAGGGAGGCTATGGCTACACCTTC; CDR3 protein: CASSPQGQGGYGYTF
J gene: TRBJ1-3; V gene: TRBV10-3; clone size: NA; D gene: NA; CDR3 DNA: TGTGCCATCAGTCCCGTTAGCTCTGGAAACACCATATATTTT; CDR3 protein: CAISPVSSGNTIYF
J gene: TRBJ1-5; V gene: TRBV7-8; clone size: NA; D gene: NA; CDR3 DNA: TGTGCCAGCAGCCGAGAAGGGGGGCCCCAGCATTTT; CDR3 protein: CASSREGGPQHF
J gene: TRBJ1-5; V gene: TRBV25-1; clone size: NA; D gene: TRBD1; CDR3 DNA: TGTGCCAGCAGCCCCGGACAGGGTATTAGCAATCAGCCCCAGCATTTT; CDR3 protein: CASSPGQGISNQPQHF
J gene: TRBJ2-3; V gene: TRBV20-1; clone size: NA; D gene: NA; CDR3 DNA: TGCAGTGCGGAGTGGGATACGCAGTATTTT; CDR3 protein: CSAEWDTQYF
J gene: TRBJ1-6; V gene: TRBV4-2; clone size: NA; D gene: NA; CDR3 DNA: TGTGCCAGCAGCCAAGTCCCCACCTATAATTCACCCCTCCACTTT; CDR3 protein: CASSQVPTYNSPLHF
J gene: TRBJ2-7; V gene: TRBV6-5; clone size: NA; D gene: NA; CDR3 DNA: TGTGCCAGCAGTTACCAGGGTGCCTACGAGCAGTACTTC; CDR3 protein: CASSYQGAYEQYF
J gene: TRBJ2-1; V gene: TRBV3-1/TRBV3-2; clone size: NA; D gene: TRBD2; CDR3 DNA: TGTGCCAGCAGCCCTCGGGGGCGGGGGGCCTACAATGAGCAGTTCTTC; CDR3 protein: CASSPRGRGAYNEQFF
J gene: TRBJ2-1; V gene: TRBV11-2; clone size: NA; D gene: NA; CDR3 DNA: TGTGCCAGCAGCTTACTACGGGGGACCTACAATGAGCAGTTCTTC; CDR3 protein: CASSLLRGTYNEQFF
J gene: TRBJ1-2; V gene: TRBV7-9; clone size: NA; D gene: NA; CDR3 DNA: TGTGCCAGCAGCTCAGGATGGGGCTACACCTTC; CDR3 protein: CASSSGWGYTF
J gene: TRBJ2-7; V gene: TRBV19; clone size: NA; D gene: TRBD1; CDR3 DNA: TGTGCCAGTAGTATAGTAGGGGGACAGGGTTCCTCCTACGAGCAGTACTTC; CDR3 protein: CASSIVGGQGSSYEQYF
J gene: TRBJ1-2; V gene: TRBV4-1; clone size: NA; D gene: TRBD1; CDR3 DNA: TGCGCCAGCAGCCGCTCCGGGACAGTAAACTATGGCTACACCTTC; CDR3 protein: CASSRSGTVNYGYTF
J gene: TRBJ2-4; V gene: TRBV18; clone size: NA; D gene: TRBD1; CDR3 DNA: TGTGCCAGCTCACAAGGCAGGGGGCCCGCCGGGAACATTCAGTACTTC; CDR3 protein: CASSQGRGPAGNIQYF
J gene: TRBJ2-7; V gene: TRBV5-3; clone size: NA; D gene: NA; CDR3 DNA: TGTGCCAGAAGCTTGGTGGCAGGCTCCTACGAGCAGTACTTC; CDR3 protein: CARSLVAGSYEQYF
J gene: TRBJ1-1; V gene: TRBV11-2; clone size: many; D gene: NA; CDR3 DNA: TGTGCCAGCAGCCCCCAAAGGTTGGGCCAGAACACTGAAGCTTTCTTT; CDR3 protein: CASSPQRLGQNTEAFF
J gene: TRBJ1-4; V gene: TRBV19; clone size: NA; D gene: NA; CDR3 DNA: TGTGCCAGTAGTATAGATTCACAGGGCCGGGAAAAACTGTTTTTT; CDR3 protein: CASSIDSQGREKLFF
J gene: TRBJ1-3; V gene: TRBV2; clone size: NA; D gene: NA; CDR3 DNA: TGTGCCAGCAGTGAGGCAGGGGTATGGAACACCATATATTTT; CDR3 protein: CASSEAGVWNTIYF
J gene: TRBJ1-2; V gene: TRBV12-3/TRBV12-4; clone size: once; D gene: NA; CDR3 DNA: TGTGCCAGCAGTTTTAGCAGCTATGGCTACACCTTC; CDR3 protein: CASSFSSYGYTF
J gene: TRBJ1-2; V gene: TRBV27; clone size: NA; D gene: NA; CDR3 DNA: TGTGCCAGCAGTTTAACAGAATCCTATGGCTACACCTTC; CDR3 protein: CASSLTESYGYTF
J gene: TRBJ2-1; V gene: TRBV7-3; clone size: once; D gene: NA; CDR3 DNA: TGTGCCAGCAGCTTCGATCAGGGTCATGAGCAGTTCTTC; CDR3 protein: CASSFDQGHEQFF
J gene: TRBJ2-5; V gene: TRBV27; clone size: NA; D gene: TRBD2; CDR3 DNA: TGTGCCAGCAGTGAGTGGGTAGCGGGAAGCTCGTGGACCCAGTACTTC; CDR3 protein: CASSEWVAGSSWTQYF
J gene: TRBJ1-3; V gene: TRBV27; clone size: once; D gene: NA; CDR3 DNA: TGTGCCAGCAGTTCGGGCCTTCACGGGGACACCATATATTTT; CDR3 protein: CASSSGLHGDTIYF
J gene: TRBJ2-5; V gene: TRBV25-1; clone size: NA; D gene: NA; CDR3 DNA: TGTGCCAGCAGTAAGATACGGGGTATACAAGAGACCCAGTACTTC; CDR3 protein: CASSKIRGIQETQYF